This record concerns one TCR beta chain sequence. The antigen it recognizes is unknown. Qualities for individual bases were not recorded, and no much larger clone is one base off. Whole blood was collected in K2EDTA tubes by collaborating institutions according to the institutions' own protocols. For TCRbeta analysis, collaborators shipped samples as frozen whole blood, isolated PBMCs, or DNA extracted from either of those sample types. The data derive from a study of blood T cell repertoires in COVID-19 (TCRdb year 2020). With regard to the full study: Collaborator samples came from the United States, Italy and Spain and covered acute and convalescent phases of COVID-19. The material from the prospective study consisted of cDNA or gDNA derived from T cells, B-cell-depleted T cells, or PBMCs. Subjects who had been exposed to COVID-19, were actively infected with it, or had recovered from it provided the deeply sampled blood TCRbeta repertoires that made up the dataset. The repertoires were released in a freely available public database meant as a resource for research on the immune response to SARS-CoV-2. Samples came from the ongoing ImmuneRACE study (first 160 participants) plus 1,254 subjects from 6 global collaborators. Sample metadata almost always included a de-identified subject ID, COVID-19 status, age in years and sex. Where available, HLA class I and class II types were obtained from metadata supplied by the sample provider rather than from assay-based typing.

TCRbeta CDR3 regions were amplified from genomic DNA by means of the immunoSEQ Assay, a bias-controlled multiplex PCR. The published analysis was carried out like this. The number of nucleated cells in each sample was estimated from the amplification of reference gene primers within the assay. To quantify the absolute abundance of each unique TCRbeta CDR3 rearrangement, sequence reads were collapsed and filtered. Productive Simpson clonality was computed per sample as the square root of Simpson's diversity index over productive rearrangements. What TCRdb holds here is the immuneACCESS table cut down to in-frame rearrangements. Part of the clones is not present; checked against another copy, under half of the missing clones reflect an unresolved V gene, and the others are unexplained. The V and J calls and clone size were taken over from that table, and D and trimming were inferred from the DNA. The sample has 240,000 or so clones on record, about four fifths of them singletons. The ten most abundant clones make up 3.4% of the sample.

Paper-wide results and their limitations: Clinical and demographic metadata were provided uncurated, with the amount varying by source and participant.

CDR1 and CDR2 were assigned from the germline V gene (reference sequence) as SEHNR and FQNEAQ. The CDR3 measures 15 amino acids from cysteine to phenylalanine. Only the CDR3 DNA stays, 45 bases, in frame from base 1. V gives up 5 bases and J gives up 3 bases, and the segment between their germline ends measures 17 bases. The sequenced sample was peripheral blood. Recombination joined TRBV7-9 with TRBJ2-7; the D gene is perhaps TRBD2, on 5 matching bases. The clonotype comes from a young woman with acute or convalescent COVID-19. Here is the DNA: TGTGCCAGCAGCCAGAGGGCCGTCAGCCTCTACGAGCAGTACTTC. Its protein product is CASSQRAVSLYEQYF.